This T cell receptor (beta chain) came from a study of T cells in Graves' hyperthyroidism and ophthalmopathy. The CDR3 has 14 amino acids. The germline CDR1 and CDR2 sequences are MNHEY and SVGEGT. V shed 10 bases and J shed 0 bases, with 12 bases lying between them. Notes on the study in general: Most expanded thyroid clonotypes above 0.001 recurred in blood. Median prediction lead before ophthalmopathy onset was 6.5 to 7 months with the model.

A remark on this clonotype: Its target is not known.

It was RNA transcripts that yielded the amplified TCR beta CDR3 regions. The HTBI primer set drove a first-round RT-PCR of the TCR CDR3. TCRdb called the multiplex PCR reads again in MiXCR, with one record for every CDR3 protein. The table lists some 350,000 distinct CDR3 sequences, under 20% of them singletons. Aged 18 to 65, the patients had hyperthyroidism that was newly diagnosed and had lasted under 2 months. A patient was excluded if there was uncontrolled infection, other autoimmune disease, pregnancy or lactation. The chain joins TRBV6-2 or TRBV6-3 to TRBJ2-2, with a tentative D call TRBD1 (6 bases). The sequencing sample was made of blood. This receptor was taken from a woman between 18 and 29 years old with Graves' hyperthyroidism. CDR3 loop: CAISQGPNTGELFF. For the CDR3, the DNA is TGTGCCATCTCACAGGGACCGAACACCGGGGAGCTGTTTTTT.